This T cell receptor (beta chain) appears in the sequencing data of a study of long-term antiretroviral therapy in people with HIV. Assay version v3.0 of immunoSEQ was used, and it was run at survey level. TCRdb keeps only in-frame clones here, not all; method: immunoSEQ multiplex PCR. The sample has more than 20,000 clones; about 82% are singletons. The germline V and J ends were trimmed by 5 bases and 0 bases, with 11 bases remaining between them. The length of the CDR3 is 15 residues. Germline V lookup: CDR1 MDHEN, CDR2 SYDVKM. Each donor provided at least one pre-ART PBMC sample and at least two post-ART PBMC samples. Every specimen held between roughly 1-11 million cryopreserved PBMC. These were thawed and washed before DNA extraction.

The V call is TRBV28, the J call TRBJ1-3; TRBD1 might be the D (6 bases). This sequence was found in a man between 18 and 29 years old with HIV. Sequenced material: unsorted PBMCs, taken about 4 years after starting antiretroviral therapy. CDR3 nucleotides: TGTGCCAGCAGTAACAGGGCAATCTCTGGAAACACCATATATTTT. Residues: CASSNRAISGNTIYF.